The 25 T cell receptor beta chains presented below share a single source sample, sequenced in a study of T cell repertoires in cytomegalovirus infection. No antigen has been identified for these receptors. TCRdb re-derived calls from the reads in MiXCR, one entry per CDR3 protein. The sample comprises around 120,000 distinct CDR3 sequences, approximately 45% of which are singletons, and around 70% rests with the top ten. The sample consisted of CD8+ T cells from cultured PBMCs, taken from culture after CMV antigen stimulation. These receptors all stem from a human donor in good health (CMV status not recorded). Some clones in this sample may be carry-over from other donors' samples.

This clonotype turned up a few times. The chain links TRBV7-9 to TRBJ2-7; D remains ambiguous. The germline V gene encodes CDR1 SEHNR and CDR2 FQNEAQ (reference sequence). Trimming left V 5 bases short and J 4 bases short, with 21 bases between. The CDR3 is made up of 16 amino acids. In DNA form, the CDR3 reads TGTGCCAGCAGCCTGGTTAGGGCAAGGTCGGATTACGAGCAGTACTTC. This translates into CASSLVRARSDYEQYF.

This chain uses TRBV25-1 with TRBJ1-1; perhaps TRBD1 as D (6 bases). The CDR3 is 12 amino acids. CDR1 is MGHDK and CDR2 is SYGVNS in the germline V gene. V was shortened by 6 bases and J by 6 bases, with 11 bases between the two germline ends. CDR3 loop: CASSQEGAEAFF. DNA for the CDR3: TGTGCCAGCAGCCAAGAGGGGGCTGAAGCTTTCTTT.

The rearrangement joins TRBV28 to TRBJ1-3; no clear D. Trimming left V 2 bases short and J 0 bases short, with 11 bases between. Germline lookup yields CDR1 MDHEN and CDR2 SYDVKM. CDR3 length equals 16 residues. Here the CDR3 reads CASSLGDTRSGNTIYF. CDR3 DNA: TGTGCCAGCAGTTTAGGCGACACCCGCTCTGGAAACACCATATATTTT.

The chain couples TRBV29-1 to TRBJ2-1; 8 nucleotides agree with TRBD1. Germline V gene lookup returns CDR1 SQVTM and CDR2 ANQGSEA. This CDR3 has 15 residues. V was clipped by 0 bases and J by 6 bases; unmatched bases: 7. CDR3 sequence reads: CSVEDADRVGNEQFF. CDR3 nucleotides: TGCAGCGTTGAAGATGCGGACAGGGTCGGCAATGAGCAGTTCTTC.

The sample holds many counts of this clonotype. This rearrangement joins TRBV28 to TRBJ2-5; the match to TRBD2 covers 12 bases. The CDR3 has 16 amino acids. Germline values: CDR1 MDHEN, CDR2 SYDVKM. V gave up 8 bases and J gave up 0 bases; unmatched junction bases: 7. The CDR3 DNA is TGTGCCAGCGCTACTAGCGGGGGGACGTACCAAGAGACCCAGTACTTC. Protein: CASATSGGTYQETQYF.

The genes are TRBV7-9 and TRBJ1-1, with a possible D match to TRBD1 (5 bases). Trimming cost V 1 base and J 1 base, with 10 bases left between them. CDR1 and CDR2 from the germline V gene are SEHNR and FQNEAQ (reference sequence). This CDR3 has 15 amino acids. The CDR3 region is CASSLDWGTNTEAFF. In nucleotides, the CDR3 is TGTGCCAGCAGCTTAGACTGGGGGACGAACACTGAAGCTTTCTTT.

This sequence joins TRBV11-3 and TRBJ2-7; D ambiguous. Germline V gene data show CDR1 as SGHNT and CDR2 as YENEEA. The CDR3 covers 15 residues. V lost 5 bases and J 2 bases, leaving 16 bases between the germline ends. The DNA for the CDR3 is TGTGCCAGCAGCGCTACTCGACCCCCCACCTACGAGCAGTACTTC. This gives the protein CASSATRPPTYEQYF.

This clonotype was counted once. The chain couples TRBV27 to TRBJ2-7; TRBD2 agrees at 9 bases. With 7 bases clipped from V and 5 bases from J, the junction kept 18 bases outside the gene matches. Germline loops: CDR1 MNHEY, CDR2 SMNVEV (reference sequence). The CDR3 length is 17 residues. In DNA form, the CDR3 reads TGTGCCAGCAATTTTCTTAGCGGGGGCGCCGTGGGGGACGAGCAGTACTTC. Protein sequence: CASNFLSGGAVGDEQYF.

This chain joins TRBV6-2 or TRBV6-3 and TRBJ1-1, with D unclear. The CDR3 loop spans 16 amino acids. In germline, CDR1 is MNHEY, CDR2 SVGEGT. Trimming took 4 bases from V and 2 from J, leaving 17 bases between them. In DNA, the CDR3 is TGTGCCAGCAGTTTCCGGTTTTCGGCGTTTAACACTGAAGCTTTCTTT. Translating gives CASSFRFSAFNTEAFF.

This clonotype turned up a few times. The chain carries TRBV28 and TRBJ1-1; 7 bases map to TRBD1. Looked up from germline, CDR1 is MDHEN and CDR2 is SYDVKM. V lost 1 base, J lost 4 bases, and 6 bases stayed unmatched. The CDR3 sequence is 15 residues long. CDR3 sequence: CASSLFRYRGTEAFF. For the CDR3, the DNA is TGTGCCAGCAGTTTATTTAGGTACAGGGGCACTGAAGCTTTCTTT.

A remark on this clonotype: Relative to the germline gene, one junction end is altered; a read error may explain this. The chain combines TRBV29-1 with TRBJ1-2; possible D gene TRBD1, 6 bases. Germline V gene lookup returns CDR1 SQVTM and CDR2 ANQGSEA. This CDR3 spans 12 amino acids. This CDR3 is CSVEELQGGWGF. The CDR3 nucleotides read TGCAGCGTTGAGGAACTACAGGGAGGATGGGGCTTC.

The rearrangement uses TRBV7-2 and TRBJ2-1; the match to TRBD1 covers 7 bases. J lost 7 bases, V lost 1 base, and 7 bases had no gene match. Germline V CDR1 and CDR2: SGHTA, FQGNSA. The CDR3 covers 15 residues. The CDR3 is CASSLGTGSKNEQFF. CDR3 in DNA: TGTGCCAGCAGCTTAGGGACAGGTTCAAAGAATGAGCAGTTCTTC. Supplemented by reference TRBV7-2 and TRBJ2-1, the full variable domain reads GAGVSQSPSNKVTEKGKDVELRCDPISGHTALYWYRQSLGQGLEFLIYFQGNSAPDKSGLPSDRFSAERTGGSVSTLTIQRTQQEDSAVYLCASSLGTGSKNEQFFGPGTRLTVL.

In its sample, this clonotype was seen many times. This rearrangement joins TRBV28 to TRBJ1-3; D gene ambiguous. V lost 1 base and J lost 4, with 5 bases in between. The CDR3 is 13 amino acids. CDR1 and CDR2 (germline): MDHEN, SYDVKM. In DNA, the CDR3 is TGTGCCAGCAGTTTATTACAAGGAAACACCATATATTTT. Protein sequence: CASSLLQGNTIYF.

The genes are TRBV4-1 and TRBJ2-7; D possibly corresponds to TRBD2 (5 bases). V lost 0 bases and J lost 0, with 12 bases in between. Germline CDR1 is MGHRA and CDR2 is YSYEKL. CDR3 size: 16 residues. The CDR3 bases are TGCGCCAGCAGCCAAGAACGTCCCGGGGACTCCTACGAGCAGTACTTC. The encoded protein is CASSQERPGDSYEQYF.

CDR3 loop: CASKGEFYEQYF. In DNA form, the CDR3 reads TGTGCCAGCAAGGGGGAGTTCTACGAGCAGTACTTC. The chain joins TRBV7-9 to TRBJ2-7; a possible D gene is TRBD1 (6 bases). V shed 7 bases and J shed 3 bases, with 10 bases lying between them. This CDR3 comprises 12 residues. Germline CDR1 and CDR2: SEHNR and FQNEAQ (reference sequence).

The V gene is TRBV6-5, the J gene TRBJ1-1, with D unresolved. The CDR3 spans 14 residues. Germline assignment: CDR1 MNHEY and CDR2 SVGAGI. The V end lost 0 bases, the J end lost 3 bases, and 8 bases lay between the germline ends. CDR3 protein: CASSYSSGYTEAFF. Here the CDR3 DNA reads TGTGCCAGCAGTTACTCTTCGGGATACACTGAAGCTTTCTTT.

The chain combines TRBV7-6 with TRBJ2-7, with 7 nucleotides matching TRBD1. This CDR3 region has 15 residues. Trimming removed 0 bases from V and 1 base from J; junction bases left unmatched: 3. Germline lookup yields CDR1 SGHVS and CDR2 FNYEAQ. In DNA, the CDR3 is TGTGCCAGCAGCTTAGCGACAGGGCCTTCCTACGAGCAGTACTTC. It codes for CASSLATGPSYEQYF.

The chain uses TRBV7-4 and TRBJ2-7; D perhaps matches TRBD2 (5 bases). CDR1 and CDR2 (germline): SGHVT, SQSDAQ. The CDR3 has 14 residues. The ends were cut back, 5 bases at V and 2 bases at J, with 13 bases in the middle. CDR3 bases: TGTGCCAGCAGCCCTTACCGGGAAACCTACGAGCAGTACTTC. Amino acid sequence: CASSPYRETYEQYF.

This clonotype has only a few counts. The chain has TRBV6-8 and TRBJ2-7, with a weak D call TRBD1 (5 bases). Trimming left V 4 bases short and J 6 bases short, with 13 bases between. Looked up from germline, CDR1 is MNHGY and CDR2 is SAAAGT. The length of the CDR3 is 13 residues. The CDR3 sequence is CASSSAGIGEQYF. The CDR3 DNA reads as TGTGCCAGCAGTTCGGCAGGGATTGGCGAGCAGTACTTC.

The chain links TRBV7-1 to TRBJ2-6; D is uncertain. TRBV7-1 is placed among ORFs of uncertain function. Trimming stripped 5 bases from V and 0 bases from J, with 14 bases between. The CDR3 has 17 residues. The CDR3 sequence is CASSPTGRFSGANVLTF. The CDR3 DNA sequence: TGTGCCAGCAGCCCGACGGGTAGATTCTCTGGGGCCAACGTCCTGACTTTC.

The chain joins TRBV4-1 to TRBJ2-3; TRBD2 matches 13 bases. The J segment lost 6 bases and the V segment lost 4 bases, leaving 1 base of the junction unmatched. The germline CDR1 and CDR2 sequences are MGHRA and YSYEKL. The CDR3 consists of 14 residues. Written as DNA, the CDR3 is TGCGCCAGCAGCCTGGGACTAGCGGGGGATACGCAGTATTTT. Residues: CASSLGLAGDTQYF.

This clonotype was counted once. J is TRBJ2-3 and V is TRBV7-3, with 13 bases fitting TRBD2. There are 18 residues in the CDR3. V shed 0 bases and J 3 bases; nucleotides not matched to a gene: 6. The germline gives CDR1 SGHTA, CDR2 FQGTGA. CDR3 nucleotides: TGTGCCAGCAGCTTAACGTTACTAGCGGGGGGGCAAACAGATACGCAGTATTTT. This gives the protein CASSLTLLAGGQTDTQYF.

This clonotype was counted only a few times. The V gene is TRBV3-1, the J gene TRBJ2-1; 10 bases map to TRBD2. The CDR3 spans 18 residues. J lost 5 bases, V lost 4 bases, and 14 bases had no gene match. Per the germline V gene, CDR1 is LGHDT and CDR2 is YNNKEL (reference sequence). CDR3 in amino acids: CASSLLRLAGAKDNEQFF. The CDR3 DNA is TGTGCCAGCAGCCTCCTCAGGCTAGCGGGGGCCAAAGACAATGAGCAGTTCTTC.

Worth noting for this clonotype: At one boundary the junction diverges from the germline segment, which might be a read error. The chain couples TRBV4-1 to TRBJ1-3; 7 nucleotides agree with TRBD1. The CDR3 spans 16 residues. The germline CDR1 and CDR2 sequences are MGHRA and YSYEKL. The CDR3 sequence: CASSQPDRDAGNTIYF. The CDR3 DNA is TGTGCCAGCAGCCAACCTGACAGGGACGCTGGAAACACCATATATTTT.

The gene calls are TRBV12-3 or TRBV12-4 and TRBJ1-2; D might be TRBD1 (6 bases). The ends were cut back, 1 base at V and 0 bases at J, with 15 bases in the middle. This CDR3 contains 17 residues. The CDR3 sequence: CASSLERGQKSNYGYTF. CDR3 bases: TGTGCCAGCAGTTTAGAGAGAGGACAGAAATCTAACTATGGCTACACCTTC.